These 12 T cell receptor beta chains originate from one sample sequenced in a study of T cell responses to AZD1222 COVID-19 vaccine. TCRdb's copy holds only in-frame clones and misses some; the assay was immunoSEQ multiplex PCR. In the table there are 130,000 or so clones, 86% of which are singletons. This sample comprised peripheral blood, obtained 28 days after the second AZD1222 dose. All receptors derive from an adult who received the AZD1222 COVID-19 vaccine.

The chain recombines TRBV29-1 with TRBJ1-1, with D uncertain. Germline CDR1 SQVTM, CDR2 ANQGSEA. The CDR3 loop spans 11 amino acids. Trimming removed 6 bases at V and 1 base at J, with 6 bases between. CDR3 in amino acids: CSVGKNTEAFF. As DNA, the CDR3 is TGCAGCGTCGGGAAGAACACTGAAGCTTTCTTT.

The table lists this clone with a count of one. The chain joins TRBV12-3 or TRBV12-4 to TRBJ2-7, with D possibly TRBD1 on 6 matching bases. Trimming left V 6 bases short and J 6 bases short, with 15 bases between. The CDR3 covers 13 residues. The CDR3 DNA is TGTGCCAGCAGGCAAGGGGGTGAGGGCGAGCAGTACTTC. It codes for CASRQGGEGEQYF.

This chain uses TRBV6-1 with TRBJ1-4; D possibly corresponds to TRBD1 (5 bases). V dropped 3 bases and J dropped 2 bases, with 16 bases sitting between them. The CDR3 has 17 amino acids. CDR1 MNHNS and CDR2 SASEGT come from the germline V gene. The CDR3 DNA reads as TGTGCCAGCAGTGATGGGGGTCTAAGCGTCACTAATGAAAAACTGTTTTTT. This codes for CASSDGGLSVTNEKLFF.

The chain employs TRBV6-2 or TRBV6-3 and TRBJ1-1; D is unresolved. The CDR3 runs to 11 residues. Germline V CDR1 and CDR2: MNHEY, SVGEGT. V was pared by 6 bases and J by 4 bases, with 6 bases between. CDR3 DNA: TGTGCCAGCAGCCAGGCCACTGAAGCTTTCTTT. It is translated as CASSQATEAFF.

The J gene is TRBJ1-2, the V gene TRBV28; D remains ambiguous. Germline V lookup: CDR1 MDHEN, CDR2 SYDVKM. The CDR3 spans 12 residues. Trimming shortened V by 6 bases and J by 13 bases, and 18 bases separated the two germline ends. As DNA, the CDR3 is TGTGCCAGCAGCCCTCCGGGGAGGGCGGGCACCTTC. It specifies CASSPPGRAGTF.

The chain couples TRBV18 to TRBJ1-3; TRBD1 agrees at 7 bases. The CDR3 runs to 13 residues. V trimming: 6 bases; J trimming: 4 bases; junction bases outside the gene matches: 3. CDR1 is KGHSH and CDR2 is LQKENI in the germline V gene. The CDR3 DNA is TGTGCCAGCTCCCCGGACAGGGGAAACACCATATATTTT. Translating it yields CASSPDRGNTIYF.

This clone occurred once. The genes are TRBV29-1 and TRBJ1-1; D gene uncertain. Germline V gene sequence: CDR1 SQVTM, CDR2 ANQGSEA. CDR3 length equals 12 residues. V was shortened by 5 bases and J by 6 bases, with 13 bases between the two germline ends. The chain's CDR3 is CSVRAEEAEAFF. CDR3 bases: TGCAGCGTTCGGGCGGAGGAGGCTGAAGCTTTCTTT.

V and J are TRBV4-1 and TRBJ1-4; a possible D gene is TRBD1 (5 bases). The ends were cut back, 5 bases at V and 4 bases at J, with 11 bases in the middle. Germline lookup yields CDR1 MGHRA and CDR2 YSYEKL. This CDR3 has 14 residues. The CDR3 region has the DNA TGCGCCAGCAGCTGGGACGCCAATAATGAAAAACTGTTTTTT. This encodes CASSWDANNEKLFF.

This clone has a single count. The chain links TRBV7-6 to TRBJ2-6; 11 positions match TRBD2. Germline V lookup: CDR1 SGHVS, CDR2 FNYEAQ. The V gene end was trimmed by 5 bases and the J gene end by 2 bases; junction bases not matched to a gene: 5. This CDR3 has 17 amino acids. This CDR3 is CASSHLTSGAGANVLTF. The DNA for the CDR3 is TGTGCCAGCAGCCACCTGACTAGCGGGGCTGGGGCCAACGTCCTGACTTTC.

J is TRBJ2-7 and V is TRBV25-1; maybe TRBD1 (5 bases). Trimming shortened V by 1 base and J by 7 bases, and 17 bases separated the two germline ends. The CDR3 runs 15 residues. The germline CDR1 and CDR2 sequences are MGHDK and SYGVNS. CDR3 nucleotides: TGTGCCAGCAGTGAATTCAGTCAGGGATCAGGTGAGCAGTACTTC. Protein sequence: CASSEFSQGSGEQYF.

The rearrangement joins TRBV29-1 to TRBJ1-2, with D possibly TRBD1 on 5 matching bases. Germline V gives CDR1 SQVTM, CDR2 ANQGSEA. V shed 3 bases and J shed 3 bases, with 8 bases lying between them. This CDR3 comprises 12 residues. The CDR3 coding sequence is TGCAGCGTTGAGGGGACGGACTATGGCTACACCTTC. Amino acid sequence: CSVEGTDYGYTF.

The chain joins TRBV29-1 to TRBJ2-2; D perhaps matches TRBD2 (5 bases). Trimming shortened V by 2 bases and J by 4 bases, and 11 bases separated the two germline ends. The CDR3 runs to 14 residues. Germline V lookup: CDR1 SQVTM, CDR2 ANQGSEA. The DNA for the CDR3 is TGCAGCGTTGAAATAAGAGGGAGCACCGGGGAGCTGTTTTTT. Translation: CSVEIRGSTGELFF.